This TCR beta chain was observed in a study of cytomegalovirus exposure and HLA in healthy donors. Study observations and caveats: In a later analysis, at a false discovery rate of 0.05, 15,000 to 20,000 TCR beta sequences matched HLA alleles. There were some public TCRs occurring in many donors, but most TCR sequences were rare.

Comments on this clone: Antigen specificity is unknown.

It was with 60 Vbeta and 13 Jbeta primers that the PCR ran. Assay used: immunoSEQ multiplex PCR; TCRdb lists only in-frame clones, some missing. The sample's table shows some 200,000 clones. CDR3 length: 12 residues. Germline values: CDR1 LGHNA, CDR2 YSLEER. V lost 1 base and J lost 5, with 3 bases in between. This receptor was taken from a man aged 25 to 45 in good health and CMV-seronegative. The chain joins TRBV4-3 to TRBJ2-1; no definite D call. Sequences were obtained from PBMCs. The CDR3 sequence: CASSQVNNEQFF. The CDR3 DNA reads TGCGCCAGCAGCCAAGTCAACAATGAGCAGTTCTTC.